These T cell receptor beta chains were read from a single sample in a study of blood T cells in healthy people across ages. TCRdb re-called the 5' RACE reads through MiXCR, storing one row per CDR3 protein. The table shows about 1.5 million distinct CDR3 sequences, with 40% to 45% occurring only once. Sequencing input: blood. These receptors were obtained from a woman aged 18-29 years in good health. The CDR3 runs from the conserved cysteine through the conserved F or W. The D gene is left open where the match is weak. Clone size is not always given. Where it is, it says once, few, many or a class for expanded clones.

cdr3_nt: TGTGCCAGCAGCTCCCGGAGGGGTCAGGGGGGATACGAGCAGTACTTC
cdr3_aa: CASSSRRGQGGYEQYF
clone_size: few
v_call: TRBV7-2
j_call: TRBJ2-7
d_call: NA

cdr3_nt: TGTGCCAGCAGTTTAAGGGGGGCGAGAGGCAATCAGCCCCAGCATTTT
cdr3_aa: CASSLRGARGNQPQHF
clone_size: NA
v_call: TRBV12-3/TRBV12-4
j_call: TRBJ1-5
d_call: NA

cdr3_nt: TGTGCCAGCAGCTTATTAGCGGGAGGGCCTGCAGATACGCAGTATTTT
cdr3_aa: CASSLLAGGPADTQYF
clone_size: NA
v_call: TRBV7-2
j_call: TRBJ2-3
d_call: TRBD2

cdr3_nt: TGTGCCAGCAGTTACGAGGCCAGGGGGCGAGAGGGCTACACCTTC
cdr3_aa: CASSYEARGREGYTF
clone_size: NA
v_call: TRBV6-5
j_call: TRBJ1-2
d_call: TRBD1

cdr3_nt: TGTGCCAGCAGTTTTCAGACTAGCGGGAGCCGTGAGCAGTTCTTC
cdr3_aa: CASSFQTSGSREQFF
clone_size: NA
v_call: TRBV12-3/TRBV12-4
j_call: TRBJ2-1
d_call: TRBD2

cdr3_nt: TGTGCCAGCAGCGTCAGATGGACGGAGTCTGGGGCCAACGTCCTGACTTTC
cdr3_aa: CASSVRWTESGANVLTF
clone_size: NA
v_call: TRBV9
j_call: TRBJ2-6
d_call: NA

cdr3_nt: TGTGCCAGCAGCCCCGGGACCTTTGATACGCAGTATTTT
cdr3_aa: CASSPGTFDTQYF
clone_size: NA
v_call: TRBV7-2
j_call: TRBJ2-3
d_call: NA

cdr3_nt: TGCAGTGCTAGAGTGGCAAATAGCAATCAGCCCCAGCATTTT
cdr3_aa: CSARVANSNQPQHF
clone_size: NA
v_call: TRBV20-1
j_call: TRBJ1-5
d_call: NA

cdr3_nt: TGTGCCAGCAGCTTTTCGTCCCGGCAGGGCTACAATGAGCAGTTCTTC
cdr3_aa: CASSFSSRQGYNEQFF
clone_size: NA
v_call: TRBV7-2
j_call: TRBJ2-1
d_call: NA

cdr3_nt: TGTGCCAGCAGTCGGCGTCTGGGTTTGGAGACCCAGTACTTC
cdr3_aa: CASSRRLGLETQYF
clone_size: few
v_call: TRBV28
j_call: TRBJ2-5
d_call: NA

cdr3_nt: TGCGCCAGCAGCCAAGGTCCGGGACAGGGCGGTGGCTACACCTTC
cdr3_aa: CASSQGPGQGGGYTF
clone_size: NA
v_call: TRBV4-1
j_call: TRBJ1-2
d_call: TRBD1

cdr3_nt: TGCAGTGCTAGAGAGGTCGGGGGGGCCTACAATGAGCAGTTCTTC
cdr3_aa: CSAREVGGAYNEQFF
clone_size: NA
v_call: TRBV20-1
j_call: TRBJ2-1
d_call: TRBD2

cdr3_nt: TGCAGCGTTGGATCAGGGCCGCTCTACGAGCAGTACTTC
cdr3_aa: CSVGSGPLYEQYF
clone_size: NA
v_call: TRBV29-1
j_call: TRBJ2-7
d_call: NA

cdr3_nt: TGCAGTGCTAGAGGGGGACCGAGCCCATCCGAGCAGTACTTC
cdr3_aa: CSARGGPSPSEQYF
clone_size: few
v_call: TRBV20-1
j_call: TRBJ2-7
d_call: NA

cdr3_nt: TGTGCCAGCAGTTTCTACCCCATGGGACAGGGGAAATACAATGAGCAGTTCTTC
cdr3_aa: CASSFYPMGQGKYNEQFF
clone_size: few
v_call: TRBV27
j_call: TRBJ2-1
d_call: TRBD1